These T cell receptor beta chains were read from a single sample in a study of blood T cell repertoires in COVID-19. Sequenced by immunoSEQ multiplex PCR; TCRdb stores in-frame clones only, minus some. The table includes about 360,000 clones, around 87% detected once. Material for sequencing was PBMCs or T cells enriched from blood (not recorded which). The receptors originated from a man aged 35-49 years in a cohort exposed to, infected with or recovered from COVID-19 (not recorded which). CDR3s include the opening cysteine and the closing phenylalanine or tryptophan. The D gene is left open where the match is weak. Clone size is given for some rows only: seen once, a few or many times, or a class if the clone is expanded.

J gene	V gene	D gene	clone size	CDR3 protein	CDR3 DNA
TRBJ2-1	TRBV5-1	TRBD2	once	CASSQGAGVHNEQFF	TGCGCCAGCAGCCAAGGAGCGGGAGTCCACAATGAGCAGTTCTTC
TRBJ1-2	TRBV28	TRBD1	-	CASRQGTYGYTF	TGTGCCAGCAGACAGGGGACCTATGGCTACACCTTC
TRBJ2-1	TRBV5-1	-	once	CASSTQDNEQFF	TGCGCCAGCAGCACTCAGGACAATGAGCAGTTCTTC
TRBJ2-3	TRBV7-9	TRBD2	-	CASSLVIAGEADTQYF	TGTGCCAGCAGCTTAGTGATAGCGGGAGAAGCAGATACGCAGTATTTT
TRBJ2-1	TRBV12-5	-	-	CASGLGSSRSNEQFF	TGTGCTAGTGGTTTAGGATCTAGCAGGAGCAATGAGCAGTTCTTC
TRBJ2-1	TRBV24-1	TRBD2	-	CATSDHLAGRGDEQFF	TGTGCCACCAGTGACCATCTAGCGGGGCGGGGCGATGAGCAGTTCTTC
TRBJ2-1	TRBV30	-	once	CAWSVRRNNEQFF	TGTGCCTGGAGTGTACGGCGGAACAATGAGCAGTTCTTC
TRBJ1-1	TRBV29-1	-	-	CSVGTGVNTEAFF	TGCAGCGTTGGAACAGGAGTGAACACTGAAGCTTTCTTT
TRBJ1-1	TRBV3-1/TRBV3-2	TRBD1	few	CASRPDRGEAFF	TGTGCCAGCAGACCCGACAGGGGTGAGGCTTTCTTT
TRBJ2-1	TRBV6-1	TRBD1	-	CASSAGQGAIYSYNEQFF	TGTGCCAGCAGTGCGGGACAGGGGGCGATTTACTCCTACAATGAGCAGTTCTTC
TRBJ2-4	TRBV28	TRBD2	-	CASSWGLAGARQYF	TGTGCCAGCAGTTGGGGACTAGCGGGAGCTAGGCAGTACTTC
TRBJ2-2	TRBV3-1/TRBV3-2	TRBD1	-	CASSRTGSTGELFF	TGTGCCAGCAGCCGGACAGGGAGCACCGGGGAGCTGTTTTTT
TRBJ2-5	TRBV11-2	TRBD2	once	CASSKGLAGGQETQYF	TGTGCCAGCAGCAAGGGACTAGCGGGGGGACAAGAGACCCAGTACTTC
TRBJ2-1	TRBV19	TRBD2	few	CASSIVAGGWYNEQFF	TGTGCCAGTAGTATAGTTGCGGGAGGGTGGTACAATGAGCAGTTCTTC
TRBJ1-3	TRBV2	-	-	CASRADRLGNTIYF	TGTGCCAGCAGGGCTGACAGGCTCGGAAACACCATATATTTT
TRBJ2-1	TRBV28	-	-	CASRATGDEQFF	TGTGCCAGCAGGGCGACAGGCGATGAGCAGTTCTTC
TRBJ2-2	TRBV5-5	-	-	CASSLDAVNTGELFF	TGTGCCAGCAGCTTGGACGCGGTGAACACCGGGGAGCTGTTTTTT
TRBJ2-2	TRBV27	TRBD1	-	CASSSTGDTGELFF	TGTGCCAGCAGTTCGACAGGGGACACCGGGGAGCTGTTTTTT
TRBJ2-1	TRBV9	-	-	CASSVVGGQEQFF	TGTGCCAGCAGCGTAGTGGGAGGTCAAGAGCAGTTCTTC
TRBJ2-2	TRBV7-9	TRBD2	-	CASSLVGLASANTGELFF	TGTGCCAGCAGCTTAGTTGGACTAGCGTCCGCGAACACCGGGGAGCTGTTTTTT
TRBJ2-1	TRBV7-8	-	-	CASSSFRTASYNEQFF	TGTGCCAGCAGCTCCTTCAGGACAGCCTCCTACAATGAGCAGTTCTTC
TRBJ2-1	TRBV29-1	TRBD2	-	CSVPTSGSYNEQFF	TGCAGCGTTCCTACTAGCGGGAGCTACAATGAGCAGTTCTTC
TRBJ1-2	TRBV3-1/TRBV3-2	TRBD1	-	CASSRTGYGYTF	TGTGCCAGCAGCCGGACAGGGTATGGCTACACCTTC
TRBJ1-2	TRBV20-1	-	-	CSARRIYGYTF	TGCAGTGCGCGTAGAATCTATGGCTACACCTTC
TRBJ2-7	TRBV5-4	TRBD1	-	CASSASGTGGHEQYF	TGTGCCAGCAGCGCGTCCGGGACAGGGGGCCACGAGCAGTACTTC
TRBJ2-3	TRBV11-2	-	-	CASSIAGADTQYF	TGTGCCAGCAGCATAGCAGGGGCAGATACGCAGTATTTT
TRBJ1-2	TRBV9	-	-	CASSRDHYGYTF	TGTGCCAGCAGCCGGGATCACTATGGCTACACCTTC
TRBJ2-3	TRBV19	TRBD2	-	CASSIIAGPSTDTQYF	TGTGCCAGTAGTATCATAGCGGGGCCTAGCACAGATACGCAGTATTTT
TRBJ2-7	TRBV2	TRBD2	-	CASSGSSGRAAEQYF	TGTGCCAGCAGTGGAAGTAGCGGGAGGGCGGCCGAGCAGTACTTC
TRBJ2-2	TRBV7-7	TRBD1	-	CASSPGGLTGELFF	TGTGCCAGCAGCCCAGGGGGTCTCACCGGGGAGCTGTTTTTT
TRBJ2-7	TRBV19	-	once	CASSISGRGEQYF	TGTGCCAGTAGTATTTCTGGCCGCGGCGAGCAGTACTTC
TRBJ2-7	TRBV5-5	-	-	CASSITWDTSYEQYF	TGTGCCAGCAGCATAACCTGGGACACCTCCTACGAGCAGTACTTC
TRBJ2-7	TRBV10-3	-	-	CAISDLNRDTYEQYF	TGTGCCATCAGCGACTTGAACCGGGACACATACGAGCAGTACTTC
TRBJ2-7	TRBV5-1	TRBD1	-	CASSFDRGDYEQYF	TGCGCCAGCAGCTTTGACAGGGGTGACTACGAGCAGTACTTC
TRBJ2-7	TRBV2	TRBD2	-	CASSDGTKVYEQYF	TGTGCCAGCAGTGACGGGACTAAAGTTTACGAGCAGTACTTC
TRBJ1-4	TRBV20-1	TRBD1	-	CGTAVREKLFF	TGTGGGACAGCAGTAAGAGAAAAACTGTTTTTT
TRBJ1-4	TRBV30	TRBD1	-	CAWSVLDRGIANEKLFF	TGTGCCTGGAGTGTTTTGGACAGGGGGATTGCTAATGAAAAACTGTTTTTT
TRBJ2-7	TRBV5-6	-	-	CASSLLGAGYEQYF	TGTGCCAGCAGCTTGTTGGGAGCCGGTTACGAGCAGTACTTC
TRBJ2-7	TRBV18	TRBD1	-	CASSLGTGRVYEQYF	TGTGCCAGCTCACTGGGGACAGGGAGGGTCTACGAGCAGTACTTC
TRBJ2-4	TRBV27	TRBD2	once	CASKMTGRGNIQYF	TGTGCCAGCAAGATGACGGGGAGGGGAAACATTCAGTACTTC
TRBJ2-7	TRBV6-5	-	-	CASRRDEGLYEQYF	TGTGCCAGCAGGCGGGACGAAGGATTATACGAGCAGTACTTC
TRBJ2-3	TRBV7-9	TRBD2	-	CASSLEPTSGRPTDTQYF	TGTGCCAGCAGCTTAGAACCCACTAGCGGGAGGCCCACAGATACGCAGTATTTT
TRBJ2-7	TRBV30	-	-	CAWSPGSSGQYF	TGTGCCTGGAGCCCCGGTTCATCCGGGCAGTACTTC
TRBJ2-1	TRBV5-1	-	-	CASSEWGRGSRYEQFF	TGCGCCAGCAGCGAATGGGGGCGCGGGAGTCGCTATGAGCAGTTCTTC
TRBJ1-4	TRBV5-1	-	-	CASSETATNEKLFF	TGCGCCAGCAGCGAGACAGCAACTAATGAAAAACTGTTTTTT
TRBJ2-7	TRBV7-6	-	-	CASSLGVGEGAYEQYF	TGTGCCAGCAGCTTAGGAGTAGGCGAGGGGGCCTACGAGCAGTACTTC
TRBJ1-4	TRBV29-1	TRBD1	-	CSAGQANEKLFF	TGCAGCGCTGGACAGGCGAATGAAAAACTGTTTTTT
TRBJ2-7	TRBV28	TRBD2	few	CASKLAGRSYEQYF	TGTGCCAGCAAACTAGCGGGCCGCTCCTACGAGCAGTACTTC